A selection of T cell receptor beta chains follows, all from one sample in a study of blood T cell repertoires in COVID-19. Clones were sequenced by immunoSEQ multiplex PCR, and TCRdb holds only the in-frame ones, with some missing. The table has 14,000 or so clones, roughly four fifths seen once. Sample: peripheral blood. The receptors here all came from a woman aged 55-70 years with acute or convalescent COVID-19. Both conserved end residues are part of each CDR3. The D gene is left open where the match is weak. Clone size is shown for a subset of rows, as once, few, many or a class of expanded clone.

>TRBJ2-2|TRBD2|.|TRBV2
CASLRLATGELFF
TGTGCCAGCCTTAGACTAGCCACCGGGGAGCTGTTTTTT
>TRBJ1-3|.|.|TRBV4-2
CASSQDRRTASSSGNTIYF
TGTGCCAGCAGCCAAGATAGGAGGACAGCGTCTAGCTCTGGAAACACCATATATTTT
>TRBJ1-3|.|.|TRBV25-1
CASSESRTLSGNTIYF
TGTGCCAGCAGTGAATCTAGGACTCTGTCTGGAAACACCATATATTTT
>TRBJ1-4|.|.|TRBV27
CASSSQRHLPFATNEKLFF
TGTGCCAGCAGTTCTCAGAGACACCTACCCTTTGCAACTAATGAAAAACTGTTTTTT
>TRBJ1-5|.|.|TRBV3-1/TRBV3-2
CASSHTGGDQPQHF
TGTGCCAGCAGCCACACCGGGGGGGATCAGCCCCAGCATTTT
>TRBJ2-7|TRBD1|.|TRBV6-2/TRBV6-3
CASSSFRTGNRYEQYF
TGTGCCAGCAGTTCGTTTAGGACAGGTAACCGCTACGAGCAGTACTTC
>TRBJ2-1|.|.|TRBV25-1
CASSWTTTYNEQFF
TGTGCCAGCAGCTGGACAACCACCTACAATGAGCAGTTCTTC
>TRBJ1-4|TRBD1|.|TRBV6-2/TRBV6-3
CASSRQGVSNEKLFF
TGTGCCAGCAGTCGACAGGGGGTGTCTAATGAAAAACTGTTTTTT
>TRBJ1-5|.|.|TRBV7-2
CASSIQGYQPQHF
TGTGCCAGCAGTATTCAGGGGTATCAGCCCCAGCATTTT
>TRBJ1-5|.|.|TRBV30
CAWSVSPQAPQHF
TGTGCCTGGAGTGTTTCCCCCCAAGCGCCCCAGCATTTT
>TRBJ1-1|TRBD1|once|TRBV11-3
CASSLGSDRGNTEAFF
TGTGCCAGCAGCTTAGGCTCGGACAGGGGAAACACTGAAGCTTTCTTT
>TRBJ1-2|.|once|TRBV7-9
CASSLEAGRGYTF
TGTGCCAGCAGCTTAGAGGCAGGGCGAGGCTACACCTTC
>TRBJ2-7|TRBD2|.|TRBV7-2
CASSARLAGDEQYF
TGTGCCAGCAGCGCCCGACTAGCGGGGGACGAGCAGTACTTC
>TRBJ2-3|.|.|TRBV6-6
CASTPPGDTQYF
TGTGCCAGCACCCCCCCCGGAGATACGCAGTATTTT
>TRBJ1-2|.|.|TRBV2
CASSDVAGRNYGYTF
TGTGCCAGCAGTGATGTTGCAGGTCGTAACTATGGCTACACCTTC
>TRBJ2-1|TRBD2|.|TRBV27
CASSLSTRTSGGWSYNEQFF
TGTGCCAGCAGTTTATCGACCCGGACTAGCGGGGGATGGTCCTACAATGAGCAGTTCTTC
>TRBJ1-3|.|.|TRBV10-3
CAISAVERSGNTIYF
TGTGCCATCAGCGCGGTGGAGCGCTCTGGAAACACCATATATTTT
>TRBJ2-7|TRBD2|.|TRBV7-2
CASSPTSGGSYEQYF
TGTGCCAGCAGCCCGACTAGCGGGGGGTCCTACGAGCAGTACTTC
>TRBJ1-6|.|.|TRBV21-1
CASSKGQGASPLHF
TGTGCCAGCAGCAAGGGACAGGGTGCTTCACCCCTCCACTTT
>TRBJ2-1|.|few|TRBV12-3/TRBV12-4
CASSPPYGTEGFF
TGTGCCAGCAGCCCCCCATACGGGACGGAGGGGTTCTTC
>TRBJ1-3|.|.|TRBV5-4
CASSFGLLRGEGNTIYF
TGTGCCAGCAGCTTTGGTCTTTTGCGCGGGGAGGGAAACACCATATATTTT
>TRBJ1-2|.|few|TRBV19
CASSIGQHINYGYTF
TGTGCCAGTAGTATCGGACAACACATTAACTATGGCTACACCTTC
>TRBJ2-3|TRBD2|.|TRBV28
CASSFPGGGASDTQYF
TGTGCCAGCAGTTTCCCAGGCGGGGGGGCGTCAGATACGCAGTATTTT
>TRBJ2-3|TRBD2|few|TRBV9
CASSGRGLAGGRARADTQYF
TGTGCCAGCAGCGGGAGAGGACTAGCGGGGGGGCGAGCCCGGGCAGATACGCAGTATTTT
>TRBJ1-5|.|.|TRBV6-5
CASSQQGGGNQPQHF
TGTGCCAGCAGTCAACAGGGTGGGGGCAATCAGCCCCAGCATTTT
>TRBJ2-3|TRBD1|.|TRBV24-1
CATSELTGGYSTDTQYF
TGTGCCACCAGTGAATTGACAGGGGGATATAGCACAGATACGCAGTATTTT
>TRBJ2-2|.|.|TRBV4-1
CASASTANTGELFF
TGCGCCAGCGCCTCTACGGCGAACACCGGGGAGCTGTTTTTT
>TRBJ1-1|.|.|TRBV30
CAWDRDTTEAFF
TGTGCCTGGGACAGAGACACGACTGAAGCTTTCTTT
>TRBJ2-1|.|.|TRBV15
CATSRGAGSSYNEQFF
TGTGCCACCAGCAGAGGGGCGGGGAGCTCCTACAATGAGCAGTTCTTC
>TRBJ2-1|.|.|TRBV30
CAWSYSSYNEQFF
TGTGCCTGGAGTTATAGCTCCTACAATGAGCAGTTCTTC
>TRBJ1-1|.|.|TRBV24-1
CATSDSRGPEAFF
TGTGCCACCAGTGATTCCAGGGGCCCTGAAGCTTTCTTT